The 31 T cell receptor beta chains below were found in one sample sequenced in a study of identical twins. MiXCR, run by TCRdb on the 5' RACE reads, gives a single entry per CDR3 protein. Here the sample spans about 470,000 distinct CDR3 sequences, 20% to 25% being singletons. This sample also belongs to another study, concerning T cells expressing NK-cell markers.

Specimen: CD4+ T cells sorted from blood. All receptors come from a woman between 18 and 29 years old in good health.

The sample holds a few counts of this clonotype. The CDR3 loop is CASSLEQVFISPLHF. The DNA for the CDR3 is TGTGCCAGCAGCTTAGAACAGGTTTTCATTTCACCCCTCCACTTT. V and J are TRBV7-2 and TRBJ1-6; D may be TRBD1 (5 bases). The germline gives CDR1 SGHTA, CDR2 FQGNSA. The ends were cut back, 1 base at V and 9 bases at J, with 13 bases in the middle. The CDR3 is made up of 15 amino acids.

This clonotype was seen only a few times. The rearrangement links TRBV6-5 to TRBJ1-4, with unresolved D. V was pared by 2 bases and J by 8 bases, with 12 bases between. The CDR3 has 14 amino acids. From germline, CDR1 is MNHEY and CDR2 SVGAGI. CDR3 nucleotide sequence: TGTGCCAGCAGTTACGAGGCAGGACTAGAAAAACTGTTTTTT. Protein sequence: CASSYEAGLEKLFF.

The CDR3 DNA follows: TGTGCCAGCAGCACTGGGGCAGAGTATCCCGGGGAGCTGTTTTTT. This gives the protein CASSTGAEYPGELFF. The V gene is TRBV21-1, the J gene TRBJ2-2; TRBD1 is taken as the D call from the table, unchecked against the DNA. TRBV21-1 is a pseudogene. The CDR3 totals 15 residues.

This clonotype was counted many times. The rearrangement uses TRBV7-2 and TRBJ2-5; D call uncertain. V was trimmed by 1 base and J by 5 bases, leaving 11 bases between them. This CDR3 comprises 14 residues. The germline V gene encodes CDR1 SGHTA and CDR2 FQGNSA. CDR3 loop: CASSLGPSVETQYF. CDR3 DNA: TGTGCCAGCAGCTTAGGGCCTTCGGTGGAGACCCAGTACTTC.

This clonotype was seen at least ten times. The CDR3 spells CAISGTGEHGYTF. The CDR3 nucleotides read TGTGCCATCAGTGGGACAGGGGAACATGGCTACACCTTC. The chain is built from TRBV10-3 and TRBJ1-2, with 9 nucleotides matching TRBD1. In germline, CDR1 is ENHRY, CDR2 SYGVKD. J gave up 6 bases and V 4 bases, and 3 bases lay outside the gene matches. The CDR3 loop spans 13 amino acids.

CDR3 sequence (DNA): TGTGCCAGCAGTTACACGGCAGGGCTTGAGACCCAGTACTTC. It encodes CASSYTAGLETQYF. This chain links TRBV6-5 with TRBJ2-5; TRBD1 might be the D (5 bases). Germline V gene lookup returns CDR1 MNHEY and CDR2 SVGAGI. The V and J ends lost 2 bases and 5 bases respectively, with 12 bases between them. This CDR3 is built from 14 residues.

This clonotype appeared a few times. The V call is TRBV3-1, the J call TRBJ1-2; D might be TRBD1 (5 bases). The V gene's germline CDR1 is LGHDT and CDR2 YNNKEL (reference sequence). CDR3 length equals 15 residues. With 3 bases removed from V and 4 bases from J, the gap between germline ends came to 15 bases. This CDR3 is CASSQSSGGTYGYTF. CDR3 nucleotides: TGTGCCAGCAGCCAGTCGAGCGGGGGGACCTATGGCTACACCTTC. The complete variable domain, with remaining parts taken from reference TRBV3-1 and TRBJ1-2, reads DTAVSQTPKYLVTQMGNDKSIKCEQNLGHDTMYWYKQDSKKFLKIMFSYNNKELIINETVPNRFSPKSPDKAHLNLHINSLELGDSAVYFCASSQSSGGTYGYTFGSGTRLTVV.

This clonotype was observed many times. The chain is built from TRBV12-3 or TRBV12-4 and TRBJ2-7; 12 bases are a match to TRBD2. J lost 3 bases, V lost 3 bases, and 9 bases had no gene match. CDR3 length: 17 residues. The CDR3 sequence: CASSFVLAGGPYYEQYF. CDR3 in DNA: TGTGCCAGCAGTTTTGTCCTAGCGGGGGGGCCCTACTACGAGCAGTACTTC.

The gene calls are TRBV10-3 and TRBJ2-1; 11 positions match TRBD2. Trimming cost V 5 bases and J 4 bases; bases outside gene matches: 4. The CDR3 sequence is 15 residues long. Germline lookup yields CDR1 ENHRY and CDR2 SYGVKD. The CDR3 bases are TGTGCCATCAGTTCCGGGACTAGCGGATACAATGAGCAGTTCTTC. As protein: CAISSGTSGYNEQFF.

This clonotype was counted only a few times. This chain connects TRBV12-3 or TRBV12-4 to TRBJ1-5; 7 nucleotides agree with TRBD1. The CDR3 is 14 amino acids. V lost 4 bases, J lost 3 bases, and 3 bases stayed unmatched. The CDR3 is CASSSRGFNQPQHF. In DNA, the CDR3 is TGTGCCAGCAGTTCCAGGGGGTTCAATCAGCCCCAGCATTTT.

This clonotype showed up just a few times. The chain employs TRBV20-1 and TRBJ1-2; D ambiguous. CDR3 length: 12 residues. The germline gives CDR1 DFQATT, CDR2 SNEGSKA (reference sequence). Trimming pared 3 bases from V and 3 bases from J, leaving 8 bases between. CDR3 in DNA: TGCAGTGCTAGGGTGCAGGACTATGGCTACACCTTC. Translated: CSARVQDYGYTF.

The V and J genes are TRBV10-3 and TRBJ2-6, with TRBD1 as a possible D gene (6 bases). Germline CDR1 reads ENHRY; CDR2 reads SYGVKD. The CDR3 covers 16 residues. V lost 10 bases, J lost 0 bases, and 16 bases lay in between. The CDR3 region is CASGQSVPSGANVLTF. The CDR3 DNA follows: TGTGCCAGTGGACAGTCCGTCCCCTCTGGGGCCAACGTCCTGACTTTC.

CDR3 in DNA: TGCGCCAGCAGCGGGTCAGGCTATGGCTACACCTTC. Its protein product is CASSGSGYGYTF. This chain uses TRBV4-1 with TRBJ1-2; D not resolved. Trimming pared 5 bases from V and 4 bases from J, leaving 8 bases between. The V gene's germline CDR1 is MGHRA and CDR2 YSYEKL. The CDR3 loop spans 12 amino acids.

This clonotype occurred a few times. The chain uses TRBV5-1 and TRBJ2-3, with a tentative D call TRBD1 (5 bases). V was clipped by 2 bases and J by 8 bases, with 9 bases between them. The germline V gene encodes CDR1 SGHRS and CDR2 YFSETQ. The CDR3 spans 12 residues. The CDR3 spells CASSFQGATQYF. The CDR3 bases are TGCGCCAGCAGCTTCCAAGGGGCTACGCAGTATTTT.

The chain couples TRBV21-1 to TRBJ2-3; TRBD2 reflects the table's D call only, with no check against the DNA. TRBV21-1 is annotated as a pseudogene. This CDR3 is built from 16 residues. CDR3 region: CASSKTGRETADTQYF. In nucleotides, the CDR3 is TGTGCCAGCAGCAAAACAGGACGGGAGACGGCAGATACGCAGTATTTT.

This clonotype was counted between two and nine times. V and J are TRBV20-1 and TRBJ2-3; D tentatively fits TRBD1 or TRBD2 (5 bases each). The CDR3 loop spans 11 amino acids. V was pared by 8 bases and J by 2 bases, with 8 bases between. Germline CDR1 and CDR2: DFQATT and SNEGSKA (reference sequence). Here the CDR3 reads CSSGATDTQYF. The CDR3 coding sequence is TGCAGTTCCGGGGCCACAGATACGCAGTATTTT.

This clonotype was recorded a few times. V usage is TRBV7-2 and J usage is TRBJ1-3; D uncertain. V was shortened by 3 bases and J by 0 bases, with 3 bases between the two germline ends. This CDR3 region has 13 residues. Germline V gene sequence: CDR1 SGHTA, CDR2 FQGNSA. In DNA, the CDR3 is TGTGCCAGCAGCTTCCTCTCTGGAAACACCATATATTTT. This encodes CASSFLSGNTIYF.

The table lists this clonotype with a few counts. V gene TRBV6-1 combines with J gene TRBJ1-2; 7 bases fit TRBD1. V lost 6 bases, J lost 4 bases, and 8 bases stayed unmatched. The CDR3 covers 14 residues. Germline V gene lookup returns CDR1 MNHNS and CDR2 SASEGT. CDR3 DNA sequence: TGTGCCAGCAGCCAAGGCAGGGGGGCCTATGGCTACACCTTC. It encodes CASSQGRGAYGYTF.

J is TRBJ1-1 and V is TRBV12-5; D is unclear. Germline V gives CDR1 LGHNT, CDR2 FRNRAP. The CDR3 sequence is 15 residues long. Deletions cut 0 bases from V and 1 base from J, with 9 bases between. CDR3 sequence (DNA): TGTGCTAGTGGTTTGGTACCGAACAGGAACACTGAAGCTTTCTTT. This sequence encodes CASGLVPNRNTEAFF.

The gene calls are TRBV20-1 and TRBJ1-1; maybe TRBD1 (5 bases). The CDR3 loop spans 13 amino acids. Germline values: CDR1 DFQATT, CDR2 SNEGSKA (reference sequence). The ends were cut back, 5 bases at V and 3 bases at J, with 13 bases in the middle. This CDR3 reads CSALGAPDTEAFF. In DNA form, the CDR3 reads TGCAGTGCTCTAGGGGCTCCCGACACTGAAGCTTTCTTT.

This clonotype has more than one count but fewer than ten. The chain is built from TRBV20-1 and TRBJ1-1; tentatively, D is TRBD1 (6 bases). This CDR3 has 13 residues. CDR1 is DFQATT and CDR2 is SNEGSKA in the germline V gene (reference sequence). The CDR3: CSPSKQGTTEAFF. The CDR3 DNA sequence: TGCAGCCCGTCAAAGCAGGGGACCACTGAAGCTTTCTTT.

This clonotype was picked up many times. This chain connects TRBV5-1 to TRBJ1-1, with 7 bases matching TRBD1. CDR3 length: 15 amino acids. The ends lost 0 bases at V and 1 base at J; junction bases unmatched: 3. From germline, CDR1 is SGHRS and CDR2 YFSETQ. CDR3 protein: CASSLVEGANTEAFF. Here the CDR3 DNA reads TGCGCCAGCAGCTTGGTCGAGGGGGCGAACACTGAAGCTTTCTTT. Looking up the rest from reference TRBV5-1 and TRBJ1-1 gives the full variable domain: KAGVTQTPRYLIKTRGQQVTLSCSPISGHRSVSWYQQTPGQGLQFLFEYFSETQRNKGNFPGRFSGRQFSNSRSEMNVSTLELGDSALYLCASSLVEGANTEAFFGQGTRLTVV.

This clonotype has just a few counts. The chain joins TRBV4-3 to TRBJ2-2; D is uncertain. The CDR3 is 15 residues long. Germline V gives CDR1 LGHNA, CDR2 YSLEER. The V and J ends lost 1 base and 1 base respectively, with 7 bases between them. The CDR3 spells CASSQGGGNTGELFF. CDR3 DNA: TGCGCCAGCAGCCAAGGTGGTGGGAACACCGGGGAGCTGTTTTTT.

This clonotype has more than one count but fewer than ten. The rearrangement links TRBV20-1 to TRBJ2-3; 11 bases fit TRBD2. This CDR3 region has 14 residues. CDR1 DFQATT and CDR2 SNEGSKA come from the germline V gene (reference sequence). Germline trimming cut 5 bases from V and 0 bases from J; bases unmatched to any gene: 1. In DNA, the CDR3 is TGCAGTGCTGGGACTAGCGGTAGCACAGATACGCAGTATTTT. Translation gives CSAGTSGSTDTQYF.

The chain has TRBV6-1 and TRBJ2-1, with 13 bases fitting TRBD2. The trim removed 5 bases at V and 4 bases at J, leaving 5 bases unmatched. The CDR3 covers 16 residues. CDR1 is MNHNS and CDR2 is SASEGT in the germline V gene. The CDR3 DNA sequence: TGTGCCAGCAGTCAGACTAGCGGGAGGTCATACAATGAGCAGTTCTTC. As protein: CASSQTSGRSYNEQFF.

This clonotype has just a few counts. This chain's CDR3 is CASSVRDGIQYF. CDR3 nucleotide sequence: TGTGCCAGCAGCGTACGAGACGGCATTCAGTACTTC. The rearrangement uses TRBV9 and TRBJ2-4, with no clear D. The CDR3 runs 12 residues. V was clipped by 1 base and J by 9 bases, with 8 bases between them. In germline, CDR1 is SGDLS, CDR2 YYNGEE.

This clonotype was seen many times. This chain uses TRBV12-3 or TRBV12-4 with TRBJ2-1; the D gene is possibly TRBD2 (6 bases). There are 17 residues in the CDR3. With 5 bases removed from V and 1 base from J, the gap between germline ends came to 18 bases. This CDR3 is CASSMGLGGGSYNEQFF. The CDR3 DNA reads as TGTGCCAGCAGTATGGGGCTGGGGGGAGGTTCCTACAATGAGCAGTTCTTC.

The gene calls are TRBV5-6 and TRBJ1-5, with 9 nucleotides matching TRBD1. Germline CDR1 SGHDT, CDR2 YYEEEE. V lost 4 bases and J lost 4; bases outside the gene matches: 6. This CDR3 is built from 15 residues. The CDR3 here is CASSLQQGANQPQHF. Written as DNA, the CDR3 is TGTGCCAGCAGCCTACAACAGGGGGCTAATCAGCCCCAGCATTTT.

This clonotype has ten or more counts. The J gene is TRBJ1-2, the V gene TRBV6-5, with D maybe TRBD1 (6 bases). This CDR3 region has 11 residues. V lost 7 bases to trimming and J lost 4 bases, with 7 bases between them. CDR1 and CDR2 from the germline V gene are MNHEY and SVGAGI. Here the CDR3 DNA reads TGTGCCAGCAAGGGGGTCTATGGCTACACCTTC. Its protein is CASKGVYGYTF.

Only a few counts were recorded for this clonotype. The gene calls are TRBV2 and TRBJ1-4, with unresolved D. This CDR3 region has 14 residues. The germline V and J ends were trimmed by 7 bases and 1 base, with 10 bases remaining between them. Germline-derived CDR1 and CDR2 are SNHLY and FYNNEI. CDR3 amino acids: CASTILRTNEKLFF. The CDR3 DNA reads as TGTGCCAGCACCATTCTCAGAACTAATGAAAAACTGTTTTTT.

V gene TRBV5-1 combines with J gene TRBJ2-2; 9 bases align to TRBD2. V was clipped by 1 base and J by 6 bases; unmatched bases: 7. The CDR3 has 16 residues. From germline, CDR1 is SGHRS and CDR2 YFSETQ. The CDR3 is CASSLLAGASAGELFF. CDR3 nucleotides: TGCGCCAGCAGCTTGTTAGCGGGAGCTTCTGCCGGGGAGCTGTTTTTT.